This TCR beta chain was captured by sequencing in a study of blood T cell repertoires in COVID-19. Study in general: PBMCs, B-cell-depleted T cells, or T cells provided the cDNA or gDNA that made up the material.

V was shortened by 1 base and J by 12 bases, with 13 bases between the two germline ends. This CDR3 is 12 amino acids long. The germline gives CDR1 SGHNT, CDR2 YYREEE (reference sequence). The authors' processing: Amplifying reference gene primers gave estimates of nucleated cell counts. Data came from immunoSEQ multiplex PCR; TCRdb stores just in-frame clones and leaves some out. V and J calls plus clone size are reproduced from that table; the DNA served to infer D and trimming. The sample shows approximately 300,000 clones, almost 90% of them seen only once. J is TRBJ1-2 and V is TRBV5-4; D is uncertain. The clonotype originates from a woman between 35 and 50 years old with COVID-19, enrolled during active disease. The sequenced material came from peripheral blood. The CDR3 DNA sequence: TGTGCCAGCAGCTTGTGGGGAGCCGGCGACACCTTC. Protein product: CASSLWGAGDTF.